This entry lists 29 T cell receptor beta chains sequenced from one sample in a study of CXCR3-negative and CXCR3-positive naive CD8 T cells. These receptors have no identified antigens. It was by 5' RACE with UMI labels that the TRB cDNA libraries were prepared. TCRdb reprocessed the 5' RACE reads and stores each CDR3 protein as one record, lacking DNA. The repertoire shows 130,000 to 150,000 distinct CDR3 sequences; the top ten hold roughly 0.28%. Study outcomes and limitations: CXCR3-positive naive cells carried more hydrophobic TRB CDR3s than CXCR3-negative naive cells did.

Sequences were obtained from naive CXCR3+ CD8+ T cells from blood. Stated subset: CD45RO-CCR7+CD27+CD95- naive CD8+ T cells expressing CXCR3 (TNR3+). Receptors originate from a human donor in good health. Some clones in this sample may be carry-over from other donors' samples.

This chain joins TRBV15 and TRBJ2-5; the TRBD1 assignment by TCRdb is unverifiable without DNA. Germline V lookup: CDR1 LNHNV, CDR2 YYDKDF (reference sequence). This CDR3 is 12 amino acids long. The CDR3 is CATGRGAETQYF. The full variable domain, in which reference TRBV15 and TRBJ2-5 provide the parts outside the CDR3, is DAMVIQNPRYQVTQFGKPVTLSCSQTLNHNVMYWYQQKSSQAPKLLFHYYDKDFNNEADTPDNFQSRRPNTSFCFLDIRSPGLGDTAMYLCATGRGAETQYFGPGTRLLVL.

This chain links TRBV12-3 or TRBV12-4 with TRBJ2-1; the TCRdb call, TRBD1, lacks DNA for checking. The CDR3 has 14 amino acids. CDR3 residues: CASSPRTGYNEQFF.

The V and J genes are TRBV29-1 and TRBJ1-3; TCRdb's assignment of TRBD1 cannot be checked, as there is no DNA. The V gene's germline CDR1 is SQVTM and CDR2 ANQGSEA. The CDR3 runs to 14 residues. The CDR3 loop reads CSATGGEAGNTIYF.

This chain joins TRBV7-3 and TRBJ2-7; TCRdb returns TRBD1, unconfirmable since there is no DNA. The CDR3 sequence is 14 residues long. Per the germline V gene, CDR1 is SGHTA and CDR2 is FQGTGA. This chain's CDR3 is CASSLGDRDHEQYF.

V and J are TRBV27 and TRBJ2-1; TCRdb returns TRBD1, unconfirmable since there is no DNA. Germline V gives CDR1 MNHEY, CDR2 SMNVEV (reference sequence). The CDR3 is 12 amino acids. The CDR3 sequence: CASSSPDNEQFF.

The chain employs TRBV27 and TRBJ2-3; the TRBD1 assignment by TCRdb is unverifiable without DNA. The germline V gene encodes CDR1 MNHEY and CDR2 SMNVEV (reference sequence). The CDR3 consists of 15 residues. The CDR3 is CASSSDSSGTDTQYF.

The rearrangement links TRBV6-5 to TRBJ1-2; TCRdb reports TRBD1, a call that lacks DNA to check it against. The CDR3 extends over 14 amino acids. Per the germline V gene, CDR1 is MNHEY and CDR2 is SVGAGI. The CDR3 loop reads CASSYNTGDYGYTF.

The genes are TRBV12-3 or TRBV12-4 and TRBJ2-1; TCRdb lists TRBD1, though no DNA is available to test this call. This CDR3 is 13 amino acids long. CDR3 in amino acids: CASRAGGYNEQFF.

The V gene is TRBV7-3, the J gene TRBJ2-3; TCRdb calls TRBD1, which cannot be checked without DNA. The CDR3 consists of 15 residues. Germline V gives CDR1 SGHTA, CDR2 FQGTGA. The CDR3 sequence is CASSLKGGGADTQYF.

This chain links TRBV6-2 or TRBV6-3 with TRBJ2-2; the D call of TRBD1 rests on TCRdb alone, since no DNA is present to check it. In germline, CDR1 is MNHEY, CDR2 SVGEGT. The CDR3 has 15 amino acids. This chain's CDR3 is CASSYLQGGTGELFF.

The V call is TRBV4-3, the J call TRBJ2-5; TCRdb picks TRBD2, but there is no DNA to check that call. The CDR3 runs 14 residues. CDR1 is LGHNA, CDR2 YSLEER, per germline. The CDR3 region is CASSQDPGWQTQYF.

This rearrangement joins TRBV29-1 to TRBJ1-1. Germline V gene sequence: CDR1 SQVTM, CDR2 ANQGSEA. The CDR3 is 14 residues long. The CDR3 reads CSVEDSLGFTEAFF.

The chain recombines TRBV19 with TRBJ2-1; TCRdb designates TRBD2, a call that cannot be tested without DNA. The CDR3 is 15 amino acids. Per the germline V gene, CDR1 is LNHDA and CDR2 is SQIVND (reference sequence). CDR3: CASSITSGIDNEQFF.

The chain couples TRBV10-3 to TRBJ2-7; TCRdb gives TRBD2 as the D gene, but with no DNA this cannot be confirmed. This CDR3 has 14 amino acids. Germline V lookup: CDR1 ENHRY, CDR2 SYGVKD. The CDR3 is CAIRGQRGSEEQYF.

This chain uses TRBV28 with TRBJ1-5; there is no DNA to check the TCRdb D call of TRBD1. Germline V gives CDR1 MDHEN, CDR2 SYDVKM. This CDR3 has 15 residues. CDR3: CASRINRGGNQPQHF.

This chain uses TRBV3-1 with TRBJ2-1; TCRdb's D call, TRBD2, is unchecked because there is no DNA. The CDR3 is 18 amino acids. The germline V gene has CDR1 LGHDT and CDR2 YNNKEL (reference sequence). The CDR3 protein is CASSQDENSGNSYNEQFF.

V usage is TRBV28 and J usage is TRBJ2-1. CDR1 is MDHEN and CDR2 is SYDVKM in the germline V gene. This CDR3 has 16 residues. CDR3 in amino acids: CASSFSWGSSYNEQFF.

This chain links TRBV29-1 with TRBJ2-5. In germline, CDR1 is SQVTM, CDR2 ANQGSEA. The CDR3 consists of 13 residues. The CDR3 is CSVVSVLQETQYF.

This chain connects TRBV7-9 to TRBJ2-7; TCRdb outputs TRBD2, but without DNA this stays unchecked. Germline CDR1 is SEHNR and CDR2 is FQNEAQ (reference sequence). CDR3 length: 14 residues. The CDR3 here is CASSLETAAYEQYF. The full variable domain, completed using reference TRBV7-9 and TRBJ2-7, is DTGVSQNPRHKITKRGQNVTFRCDPISEHNRLYWYRQTLGQGPEFLTYFQNEAQLEKSRLLSDRFSAERPKGSFSTLEIQRTEQGDSAMYLCASSLETAAYEQYFGPGTRLTVT.

The V gene is TRBV29-1, the J gene TRBJ2-3; TCRdb's D gene call, TRBD1, goes unchecked for lack of DNA. CDR3 size: 14 residues. From germline, CDR1 is SQVTM and CDR2 ANQGSEA. This chain's CDR3 is CSVSLGQYTDTQYF.

The chain carries TRBV28 and TRBJ2-1; without DNA, the TCRdb call of TRBD1 cannot be checked. CDR1 is MDHEN, CDR2 SYDVKM, per germline. This CDR3 contains 15 residues. This chain's CDR3 is CASSHSRNGYNEQFF.

The chain couples TRBV29-1 to TRBJ1-2; TCRdb gives TRBD1 as the D gene, but with no DNA this cannot be confirmed. Germline CDR1 reads SQVTM; CDR2 reads ANQGSEA. The CDR3 runs to 14 residues. CDR3 amino acids: CSVDTGGTNYGYTF.

J is TRBJ1-2 and V is TRBV29-1; TCRdb calls TRBD1, which cannot be checked without DNA. The germline V gene has CDR1 SQVTM and CDR2 ANQGSEA. The CDR3 length is 12 residues. The chain's CDR3 is CSAPGVSGGYTF. The whole variable domain, remainder taken from reference TRBV29-1 and TRBJ1-2, is SAVISQKPSRDICQRGTSLTIQCQVDSQVTMMFWYRQQPGQSLTLIATANQGSEATYESGFVIDKFPISRPNLTFSTLTVSNMSPEDSSIYLCSAPGVSGGYTFGSGTRLTVV.

This sequence joins TRBV6-5 and TRBJ2-1; TCRdb's D call of TRBD2 is untestable without DNA. The germline gives CDR1 MNHEY, CDR2 SVGAGI. The CDR3 totals 16 residues. CDR3 region: CASSYYTSRTYNEQFF.

The chain uses TRBV6-6 and TRBJ2-3; the TCRdb D gene call, TRBD1, has no DNA to confirm it. This CDR3 is built from 16 residues. Looked up from germline, CDR1 is MNHNY and CDR2 is SVGAGI (reference sequence). The CDR3 is CASSYFQGERTDTQYF.

V and J are TRBV9 and TRBJ2-7. Germline V CDR1 and CDR2: SGDLS, YYNGEE. This CDR3 is 13 amino acids long. CDR3 loop: CASSSSSGYEQYF.

This chain uses TRBV7-8 with TRBJ2-2; there is no DNA to check the TCRdb D call of TRBD2. This CDR3 comprises 13 residues. Germline CDR1 reads SGHVS; CDR2 reads FQNEAQ. The CDR3 is CASSSGLTGELFF.

The chain is built from TRBV5-1 and TRBJ2-1; TCRdb's assignment of TRBD2 cannot be checked, as there is no DNA. This CDR3 has 16 residues. CDR1 is SGHRS and CDR2 is YFSETQ in the germline V gene. CDR3 region: CASSSVDGRAGNEQFF.

The CDR3 sequence: CASSLEGRPISGNTIYF. This chain connects TRBV12-3 or TRBV12-4 to TRBJ1-3. CDR3 length: 17 residues.